This entry lists 13 T cell receptor beta chains sequenced from one sample in a study of regulatory T cells in long-lasting Graves disease. Arm-PCR of CDR3 regions with iRepertoire HTBI primers generated TCR beta libraries. TCRdb recomputed calls from the multiplex PCR reads with MiXCR, one row per CDR3 protein. The table records about 420,000 distinct CDR3 sequences, about 15% of them present only once. Noted time point: newly diagnosed GD, antithyroid drugs for less than 3 months. There was RNA extracted from PBMCs, and the TCR library was made from it. These data were also reused for a study on T cells in Graves' hyperthyroidism and ophthalmopathy.

The specimen was peripheral blood mononuclear cells (PBMCs), collected at new diagnosis, from a patient treated with antithyroid drugs. Every receptor here comes from a woman aged 18-29 years with Graves disease.

In this sample, this clonotype turned up many times. The chain has TRBV6-2 or TRBV6-3 and TRBJ2-5; 13 bases line up with TRBD2. The CDR3 is 17 amino acids. V shed 0 bases and J 1 base; nucleotides not matched to a gene: 2. From germline, CDR1 is MNHEY and CDR2 SVGEGT. The CDR3 region has the DNA TGTGCCAGCAGTTACTCGAGGACTAGCGGGAGCCAAGAGACCCAGTACTTC. Its protein product is CASSYSRTSGSQETQYF.

This clonotype was seen ten or more times. This rearrangement joins TRBV20-1 to TRBJ2-2; possible D gene TRBD1, 6 bases. CDR1 and CDR2 (germline): DFQATT, SNEGSKA (reference sequence). The CDR3 sequence is 13 residues long. V was pared by 2 bases and J by 5 bases, with 9 bases between. Written as DNA, the CDR3 is TGCAGTGCTAGACAGGGGTGGACCGGGGAGCTGTTTTTT. This gives the protein CSARQGWTGELFF.

This clonotype was counted many times. This rearrangement joins TRBV6-2 or TRBV6-3 to TRBJ2-1; TRBD2 matches at 7 bases. Germline V gives CDR1 MNHEY, CDR2 SVGEGT. J was trimmed by 7 bases and V by 2 bases; bases with no gene match: 5. CDR3 length equals 14 residues. CDR3: CASSYTGGPNEQFF. The CDR3 region has the DNA TGTGCCAGCAGTTACACGGGAGGCCCTAATGAGCAGTTCTTC.

This clonotype has only a few counts. The chain joins TRBV13 to TRBJ2-3; TRBD2 matches 7 bases. V trimming: 5 bases; J trimming: 2 bases; junction bases outside the gene matches: 10. Germline-derived CDR1 and CDR2 are PRHDT and FYEKMQ (reference sequence). This CDR3 has 16 amino acids. The CDR3 DNA sequence: TGTGCCAGCAGCCCGAGAGGAGCGGGACCCACAGATACGCAGTATTTT. It translates to CASSPRGAGPTDTQYF.

There are many counts of this clonotype. The chain joins TRBV29-1 to TRBJ1-5; tentative D call: TRBD1 (6 bases). This CDR3 contains 12 residues. Trimming removed 4 bases from V and 2 bases from J, with 6 bases in between. Germline V gene data show CDR1 as SQVTM and CDR2 as ANQGSEA. The CDR3 DNA follows: TGCAGCGTTGGGACAGGCAATCAGCCCCAGCATTTT. Its translation: CSVGTGNQPQHF.

J is TRBJ2-4 and V is TRBV6-2 or TRBV6-3; TRBD2 agrees at 7 bases. V shed 2 bases and J 1 base; nucleotides not matched to a gene: 5. Per the germline V gene, CDR1 is MNHEY and CDR2 is SVGEGT. The CDR3 length is 16 residues. In DNA form, the CDR3 reads TGTGCCAGCAGTTACACGGGACTATCGGCCAAAAACATTCAGTACTTC. Its protein is CASSYTGLSAKNIQYF.

This clonotype was counted many times. The J gene is TRBJ2-1, the V gene TRBV7-8; 8 bases match TRBD2. The CDR3 totals 16 residues. Trimming took 0 bases from V and 2 from J; bases not matched to a gene: 3. Germline assignment: CDR1 SGHVS and CDR2 FQNEAQ. CDR3 nucleotide sequence: TGTGCCAGCAGCTTAGCGACTAGCGCAACCTACAATGAGCAGTTCTTC. This sequence encodes CASSLATSATYNEQFF.

This clonotype was seen more than once but under ten times. The genes are TRBV7-9 and TRBJ2-5; 12 bases line up with TRBD2. In germline, CDR1 is SEHNR, CDR2 FQNEAQ (reference sequence). With V trimmed by 6 bases and J by 4 bases, 3 bases remained unmatched. The CDR3 runs 14 residues. CDR3: CASRSGLAGETQYF. The CDR3 DNA reads as TGTGCCAGCAGGTCGGGACTAGCGGGAGAGACCCAGTACTTC.

This clonotype was found a few times. The chain has TRBV7-9 and TRBJ2-7; 14 bases agree with TRBD2. The germline CDR1 and CDR2 sequences are SEHNR and FQNEAQ (reference sequence). The CDR3 extends over 16 amino acids. V shed 5 bases, J shed 2 bases, and the junction held 5 bases outside the gene matches. The CDR3: CASSQGLAGEAYEQYF. The CDR3 DNA sequence: TGTGCCAGCAGCCAGGGACTAGCGGGAGAAGCCTACGAGCAGTACTTC.

This clonotype has just a few counts. CDR3 in amino acids: CASSEAPSGTGELFF. In nucleotides, the CDR3 is TGTGCCAGCAGTGAAGCCCCATCGGGCACCGGGGAGCTGTTTTTT. The chain employs TRBV2 and TRBJ2-2; D ambiguous. This CDR3 comprises 15 residues. V was trimmed by 0 bases and J by 4 bases, leaving 9 bases between them. Germline lookup yields CDR1 SNHLY and CDR2 FYNNEI.

In this sample, this clonotype turned up many times. The chain uses TRBV9 and TRBJ1-1; D might be TRBD1 (5 bases). With 0 bases removed from V and 1 base from J, the gap between germline ends came to 10 bases. CDR3 length: 15 amino acids. CDR1 and CDR2 (germline): SGDLS, YYNGEE. The CDR3 sequence: CASSVGPGPNTEAFF. The CDR3 DNA follows: TGTGCCAGCAGCGTAGGGCCAGGGCCGAACACTGAAGCTTTCTTT.

This clonotype was found a few times. The rearrangement uses TRBV29-1 and TRBJ1-1, with D unresolved. V was clipped by 4 bases and J by 8 bases, with 26 bases between them. This CDR3 is 16 amino acids long. The germline V gene has CDR1 SQVTM and CDR2 ANQGSEA. The CDR3 spells CSVGIGVDPRKGEAFF. CDR3 sequence (DNA): TGCAGCGTTGGTATCGGTGTCGACCCCCGAAAAGGAGAAGCTTTCTTT.

The chain is built from TRBV18 and TRBJ2-7; D remains unclear. The germline V gene has CDR1 KGHSH and CDR2 LQKENI. Trimming pared 4 bases from V and 0 bases from J, leaving 7 bases between. This CDR3 contains 13 residues. The CDR3 sequence is CASSLPYSYEQYF. The CDR3 nucleotides are TGTGCCAGCTCACTCCCCTACTCCTACGAGCAGTACTTC. The full variable domain, its missing parts supplied by reference TRBV18 and TRBJ2-7, is NAGVMQNPRHLVRRRGQEARLRCSPMKGHSHVYWYRQLPEEGLKFMVYLQKENIIDESGMPKERFSAEFPKEGPSILRIQQVVRGDSAAYFCASSLPYSYEQYFGPGTRLTVT.